This T cell receptor beta chain was recovered during a study of T-cell memory formation after mild COVID-19 listed by TCRdb under 2021. For the wider study: TCR sequence clusters from the two donors were largely donor specific. T-cell clones expanding and contracting after mild COVID-19 in a couple of donors were tracked by longitudinal TCRalpha and TCRbeta repertoire sequencing. Two young, previously healthy adult volunteers made up the cohort, one male and one female.

Ficoll-Paque density gradient centrifugation was the method used to isolate PBMCs. Turning to this clonotype: Its antigen is not yet known. No much larger clonotype is one base removed from it; base qualities were not supplied.

Reading the germline V gene gives CDR1 SGHTA and CDR2 FQGNSA. The trim is 3 bases for V and 4 bases for J, with a gap of 15 bases between the germline ends. The CDR3 runs 15 residues from the cysteine to the phenylalanine. Kept here is only the CDR3 DNA, which spans 45 bases and is read in frame from base 1. The investigation overall reported the following: SARS-CoV-2 specificity of the second-wave clones peaking on day 37 was not confirmed. Contracting CD4+ clones appeared mostly in the CM and EM memory subsets, whereas CD8+ clones were enriched in EMRA. The detection of some responding clones in pre-infection memory suggests that pre-existing cross-reactive memory T cells joined the SARS-CoV-2 response. Clones that contracted from day 15 to 85 showed balanced CD4/CD8 phenotypes, whereas a second wave of clones that expanded from day 15 to 37 leaned towards CD4+. The study included only a couple of mild cases, and larger cohorts that include severe cases with pre-infection samples were judged to be necessary.

The instrument was an Illumina NovaSeq 6000. Using 5'RACE with constant-segment primers, TCRalpha and TCRbeta cDNA libraries were constructed, with sample barcodes and unique molecular identifiers added in the process. Trizol reagent was used to extract RNA from every sample. Libraries were amplified in two PCR steps, with a second sample barcode and Illumina TruSeq adapters added in the second step. The libraries were sequenced on an Illumina NovaSeq using 2 x 150 bp paired-end reads. The study's own analysis went as follows. With migec v1.2.7, reads were demultiplexed and then collapsed into UMI-guided consensus sequences. Using mixcr v2.1.11, UMI consensuses were aligned to TRA and TRB V and J templates and then assembled into clonotypes. Expanded or contracted clonotypes were those called significant by both edgeR and NoisET, with noise models trained on biological replicates. edgeR calls used a false discovery rate-adjusted p below 0.01 and a log2 fold-change threshold of 1. PCA with hierarchical clustering of max-normalized trajectories of the 1000 most abundant clonotypes was used as exploratory dynamics analysis. The CD4 or CD8 phenotype of responding clones was assigned using the separately sequenced CD4+ and CD8+ repertoires. TCRdb trimmed public reads at Q25 via fastp, called clones via MiXCR and kept in-frame beta chains. Rows are combined by CDR3 protein, so each entry shows the most common genes and DNA. These V and J calls originate from TCRdb's pipeline instead of the authors' own analysis. This sample is represented by 350,000 to 500,000 distinct CDR3 sequences; about a sixth of them were singletons. Of the sample, 20% to 25% is held by the ten largest clones.

Recombination joined TRBV7-2 with TRBJ1-1; D gene: possibly TRBD1, on 6 matching bases. The TCR was taken from a man aged 18 to 30 who had mild COVID-19 (a few samples of this study predate the infection). The sample titles of this study are shuffled in the database, so cell type and time point are left out; the donor was told from shared clones. The sequenced sample consisted of PBMCs or a T cell subset sorted from them (not recorded which). CDR3 region: CASSFRQGPPTEAFF. The DNA sequence is TGTGCCAGCAGCTTTCGTCAGGGGCCCCCCACTGAAGCTTTCTTT. Joined to the reference TRBV7-2 and TRBJ1-1 proteins, this CDR3 gives the full variable domain: GAGVSQSPSNKVTEKGKDVELRCDPISGHTALYWYRQSLGQGLEFLIYFQGNSAPDKSGLPSDRFSAERTGGSVSTLTIQRTQQEDSAVYLCASSFRQGPPTEAFFGQGTRLTVV.